What follows are 32 T cell receptor beta chains derived from one specimen sequenced in a study of shared clonotypes between healthy human individuals. Clones were read by immunoSEQ multiplex PCR, and TCRdb kept only the in-frame ones, dropping some. Of about 2,500,000 clones in the sample, over 85% are singletons; the top ten hold roughly 0.14%. Sequencing used naive CD4+ T cells sorted from blood. Stated subset: CD45RA+ positively selected. Receptors originate from a man between 18 and 35 years old in good health.

As concerns this clone: Other DNA sequences in the same sample also yield this CDR3. The J gene is TRBJ1-2, the V gene TRBV2; tentative D call: TRBD1 (5 bases). The CDR3 is 12 amino acids. Deletions cut 5 bases from V and 5 bases from J, with 9 bases between. Germline V CDR1 and CDR2: SNHLY, FYNNEI. The CDR3 DNA is TGTGCCAGCAGTACAACAGGATATGGCTACACCTTC. Its protein is CASSTTGYGYTF.

The J gene is TRBJ1-2, the V gene TRBV29-1; D is possibly TRBD1 (5 bases). Germline lookup yields CDR1 SQVTM and CDR2 ANQGSEA. Trimming removed 5 bases from V and 0 bases from J, with 10 bases in between. CDR3 length: 13 residues. The CDR3 DNA reads TGCAGCGTTTCAGACAGTTCTAACTATGGCTACACCTTC. Translating gives CSVSDSSNYGYTF.

The rearrangement links TRBV9 to TRBJ2-3; D might be TRBD2 (6 bases). Germline CDR1 and CDR2: SGDLS and YYNGEE. The length of the CDR3 is 16 residues. Trimming removed 4 bases from V and 0 bases from J, with 15 bases in between. This CDR3 reads CASSPMGGSSTDTQYF. The CDR3 nucleotides are TGTGCCAGCAGCCCCATGGGGGGATCTAGCACAGATACGCAGTATTTT.

The chain recombines TRBV19 with TRBJ2-5; D possibly corresponds to TRBD2 (6 bases). This CDR3 is built from 14 residues. With 6 bases removed from V and 3 bases from J, the gap between germline ends came to 14 bases. The germline gives CDR1 LNHDA, CDR2 SQIVND (reference sequence). This CDR3 is CASSQGGGEETQYF. DNA for the CDR3: TGTGCCAGTAGCCAGGGAGGTGGAGAAGAGACCCAGTACTTC.

Remarks on this clone: The sample holds other DNA sequences that translate to the same CDR3. The gene calls are TRBV27 and TRBJ2-7; TRBD1 matches 8 bases. V trimming: 4 bases; J trimming: 3 bases; junction bases outside the gene matches: 8. Germline V gene lookup returns CDR1 MNHEY and CDR2 SMNVEV (reference sequence). The CDR3 is made up of 15 amino acids. CDR3 in amino acids: CASSSGQGVGYEQYF. For the CDR3, the DNA is TGTGCCAGCAGTTCCGGACAGGGTGTTGGCTACGAGCAGTACTTC.

The chain joins TRBV11-2 to TRBJ1-1; D unclear. In germline, CDR1 is SGHAT, CDR2 FQNNGV. V was cut by 5 bases and J by 5 bases, with 18 bases left in between. This CDR3 is built from 15 residues. The CDR3 sequence: CASSPSYGAGTEAFF. CDR3 coding DNA: TGTGCCAGCAGCCCATCGTACGGTGCTGGAACTGAAGCTTTCTTT.

The chain employs TRBV27 and TRBJ1-2, with 10 bases that match TRBD1. CDR1 MNHEY and CDR2 SMNVEV come from the germline V gene (reference sequence). With V trimmed by 4 bases and J by 10 bases, 12 bases remained unmatched. The CDR3 has 15 amino acids. The CDR3: CASSSRSGQGTDYTF. CDR3 sequence (DNA): TGTGCCAGCAGTTCTCGCTCGGGACAGGGGACAGACTACACCTTC.

Notes on this clone: The same CDR3 also results from other DNA sequences found in this sample. The chain combines TRBV4-3 with TRBJ2-7; TRBD2 matches at 11 bases. CDR3 length: 16 amino acids. Trimming took 1 base from V and 1 from J; bases not matched to a gene: 3. From germline, CDR1 is LGHNA and CDR2 YSLEER. CDR3 bases: TGCGCCAGCAGCCAAGGGACTAGCGGGTCGTCCTACGAGCAGTACTTC. Amino acids: CASSQGTSGSSYEQYF.

V is TRBV13 and J is TRBJ1-4, with D possibly matching TRBD1 (5 bases). The CDR3 consists of 15 residues. V was trimmed by 4 bases and J by 6 bases, leaving 15 bases between them. Germline values: CDR1 PRHDT, CDR2 FYEKMQ (reference sequence). The CDR3 loop is CASSWGNRGYEKLFF. Written as DNA, the CDR3 is TGTGCCAGCAGCTGGGGGAACCGGGGATATGAAAAACTGTTTTTT.

This clone was seen just once. This chain joins TRBV29-1 and TRBJ2-3; possible D gene TRBD2, 5 bases. Trimming took 4 bases from V and 0 from J, leaving 14 bases between them. From germline, CDR1 is SQVTM and CDR2 ANQGSEA. CDR3 size: 15 residues. CDR3 region: CSVGPGSSSTDTQYF. CDR3 in DNA: TGCAGCGTTGGGCCGGGGAGTTCCAGCACAGATACGCAGTATTTT.

This chain uses TRBV6-6 with TRBJ1-4, with 9 bases aligning to TRBD1. The CDR3 loop spans 16 amino acids. Losses at the gene ends were 0 bases for V and 8 bases for J; bases not matched to a gene: 7. From germline, CDR1 is MNHNY and CDR2 SVGAGI (reference sequence). DNA for the CDR3: TGTGCCAGCAGTTACTCGAGGACAGGGGAGAAGGAAAAACTGTTTTTT. Encoded protein: CASSYSRTGEKEKLFF.

V and J are TRBV18 and TRBJ1-4; D remains ambiguous. V lost 6 bases and J 8 bases, leaving 22 bases between the germline ends. This CDR3 region has 16 residues. Germline V lookup: CDR1 KGHSH, CDR2 LQKENI. The CDR3 bases are TGTGCCAGCTCCCCAATGGTACTGGGGTCTTTAGAAAAACTGTTTTTT. Amino acids: CASSPMVLGSLEKLFF.

This chain connects TRBV20-1 to TRBJ2-1; D is unresolved. CDR1 DFQATT and CDR2 SNEGSKA come from the germline V gene (reference sequence). The CDR3 extends over 11 amino acids. Trimming removed 8 bases from V and 0 bases from J, with 5 bases in between. In DNA form, the CDR3 reads TGCAGTTGTTTCTCCTACAATGAGCAGTTCTTC. Its translation is CSCFSYNEQFF.

The gene calls are TRBV5-4 and TRBJ2-1, with D possibly being TRBD1 or TRBD2 (7 bases each). The CDR3 length is 13 residues. V was cut by 1 base and J by 9 bases, with 11 bases left in between. In germline, CDR1 is SGHNT, CDR2 YYREEE (reference sequence). CDR3 residues: CASSLQGGPEQFF. CDR3 nucleotide sequence: TGTGCCAGCAGCTTGCAGGGGGGGCCTGAGCAGTTCTTC.

The chain combines TRBV30 with TRBJ2-3, with a possible D match to TRBD2 (5 bases). Trimming removed 2 bases at V and 3 bases at J, with 15 bases between. Germline V gene sequence: CDR1 GTSNPN, CDR2 SVGIG (reference sequence). The CDR3 consists of 15 residues. The CDR3 reads CAWSKARAPTDTQYF. The CDR3 nucleotides are TGTGCCTGGAGTAAGGCGAGGGCGCCTACAGATACGCAGTATTTT.

The chain uses TRBV7-6 and TRBJ1-5; 11 bases are a match to TRBD1. Germline V gene data show CDR1 as SGHVS and CDR2 as FNYEAQ. CDR3 size: 14 residues. Unmatched junction bases numbered 3, after V lost 4 bases and J lost 7 bases. CDR3 sequence: CASSSGQGGQPQHF. CDR3 DNA sequence: TGTGCCAGCAGCTCGGGACAGGGGGGGCAGCCCCAGCATTTT. Drawing the rest from reference TRBV7-6 and TRBJ1-5, the complete variable domain is GAGVSQSPRYKVTKRGQDVALRCDPISGHVSLYWYRQALGQGPEFLTYFNYEAQQDKSGLPNDRFSAERPEGSISTLTIQRTEQRDSAMYRCASSSGQGGQPQHFGDGTRLSIL.

The chain joins TRBV6-1 to TRBJ1-2; D call uncertain. CDR1 is MNHNS and CDR2 is SASEGT in the germline V gene. CDR3 length: 15 residues. V shed 7 bases and J shed 0 bases, with 15 bases lying between them. CDR3 nucleotide sequence: TGTGCCAGCACCTACGAAACAGCCCCTAACTATGGCTACACCTTC. As protein: CASTYETAPNYGYTF.

Remarks on this clone: Other DNA sequences from this sample encode an identical CDR3 as well. This chain joins TRBV19 and TRBJ2-7, with 9 bases that match TRBD2. The CDR3 contains 14 residues. CDR1 is LNHDA, CDR2 SQIVND, per germline (reference sequence). With V trimmed by 5 bases and J by 4 bases, 6 bases remained unmatched. This CDR3 reads CASSRTGLAYEQYF. CDR3 DNA sequence: TGTGCCAGTAGTCGAACGGGACTAGCATACGAGCAGTACTTC.

The chain employs TRBV6-1 and TRBJ2-5, with 9 nucleotides matching TRBD1. There are 13 residues in the CDR3. CDR1 is MNHNS and CDR2 is SASEGT in the germline V gene. The junction had 3 bases not matched to a gene; V was cut back by 6 bases and J by 4 bases. CDR3 in DNA: TGTGCCAGCAGGAAGACAGGGGGAGAGACCCAGTACTTC. Its protein is CASRKTGGETQYF.

This chain links TRBV10-1 with TRBJ2-2; 9 bases align to TRBD2. Germline loops: CDR1 WNHNN, CDR2 SYGVQD (reference sequence). The CDR3 extends over 16 amino acids. Trimming at V came to 0 bases and at J to 4 bases, leaving 3 bases not matched to a gene. CDR3 protein: CASSESGGGVTGELFF. In nucleotides, the CDR3 is TGCGCCAGCAGTGAGTCCGGCGGGGGGGTCACCGGGGAGCTGTTTTTT.

The CDR3, as DNA: TGTGCCAGCAGTCTAGCGGTCACAGATACGCAGTATTTT. It specifies CASSLAVTDTQYF. V and J are TRBV25-1 and TRBJ2-3; TRBD2 matches 7 bases. The CDR3 is 13 residues long. V was clipped by 5 bases and J by 2 bases; unmatched bases: 1. Germline V gene data show CDR1 as MGHDK and CDR2 as SYGVNS.

This sequence joins TRBV4-1 and TRBJ2-3; D tentatively fits TRBD1 or TRBD2 (5 bases each). V lost 4 bases and J lost 2, with 16 bases in between. CDR1 and CDR2 from the germline V gene are MGHRA and YSYEKL. The CDR3 length is 16 residues. The chain's CDR3 is CASSRISGPNTDTQYF. In nucleotides, the CDR3 is TGCGCCAGCAGCCGGATCTCGGGACCAAACACAGATACGCAGTATTTT.

The sample holds one count of this clone. This chain connects TRBV2 to TRBJ2-4; D may be TRBD2 (6 bases). Germline V gene sequence: CDR1 SNHLY, CDR2 FYNNEI. This CDR3 has 16 amino acids. V was pared by 2 bases and J by 0 bases, with 11 bases between. DNA for the CDR3: TGTGCCAGCAGTGAATGGGGGGTCGAAGCCAAAAACATTCAGTACTTC. As protein: CASSEWGVEAKNIQYF.

The chain joins TRBV11-2 to TRBJ1-1; tentative D call: TRBD1 (5 bases). Germline assignment: CDR1 SGHAT and CDR2 FQNNGV. This CDR3 has 16 amino acids. V lost 5 bases and J lost 3, with 19 bases in between. The CDR3 region has the DNA TGTGCCAGCAGCCAAAATCGGGCAGGGAGAGACACTGAAGCTTTCTTT. Protein product: CASSQNRAGRDTEAFF.

This chain uses TRBV5-5 with TRBJ2-5; no clear D. Germline loops: CDR1 SGHKS, CDR2 YYEKEE (reference sequence). Trimming cost V 3 bases and J 4 bases, with 10 bases left between them. The CDR3 totals 13 residues. This CDR3 is CASSSQIGETQYF. In nucleotides, the CDR3 is TGTGCCAGCAGCTCACAGATCGGAGAGACCCAGTACTTC.

The chain combines TRBV27 with TRBJ2-3, with a weak D call TRBD1 (5 bases). Per the germline V gene, CDR1 is MNHEY and CDR2 is SMNVEV (reference sequence). The CDR3 totals 13 residues. The V and J ends lost 6 bases and 7 bases respectively, with 14 bases between them. CDR3 sequence (DNA): TGTGCCAGCAGGGACACGGGTGTGTATACGCAGTATTTT. Amino acid sequence: CASRDTGVYTQYF.

The rearrangement uses TRBV6-1 and TRBJ1-5; D call uncertain. The CDR3 is made up of 13 amino acids. Germline V gene sequence: CDR1 MNHNS, CDR2 SASEGT. Trimming took off 2 bases at V and 7 bases at J, with 9 bases between the two ends. CDR3 sequence: CASSEYTSQPQHF. Here the CDR3 DNA reads TGTGCCAGCAGTGAATATACCAGCCAGCCCCAGCATTTT.

V usage is TRBV7-2 and J usage is TRBJ1-2; TRBD1 matches 8 bases. Germline-derived CDR1 and CDR2 are SGHTA and FQGNSA. CDR3 length: 14 residues. Unmatched junction bases numbered 10, after V lost 4 bases and J lost 9 bases. CDR3 in amino acids: CASSSSRTGLSYTF. The DNA of the CDR3 is TGTGCCAGCAGCTCCTCCCGGACAGGGTTGAGCTACACCTTC.

The rearrangement joins TRBV6-1 to TRBJ1-6; D is possibly TRBD1 (5 bases). The V and J ends lost 5 bases and 5 bases respectively, with 10 bases between them. Germline CDR1 MNHNS, CDR2 SASEGT. The CDR3 spans 14 residues. The CDR3 coding sequence is TGTGCCAGCAGTTGGGGGGTGGATAATTCACCCCTCCACTTT. Its protein product is CASSWGVDNSPLHF.

The chain is built from TRBV11-2 and TRBJ2-1; D tentatively fits TRBD1 or TRBD2 (5 bases each). Germline CDR1 SGHAT, CDR2 FQNNGV. The V and J ends lost 2 bases and 9 bases respectively, with 14 bases between them. The CDR3 has 14 residues. This CDR3 is CASSLPGAGGEQFF. The CDR3 region has the DNA TGTGCCAGCAGCTTACCCGGGGCTGGGGGTGAGCAGTTCTTC.

The V and J genes are TRBV5-5 and TRBJ1-4; maybe TRBD1 (6 bases). Trimming stripped 7 bases from V and 4 bases from J, with 11 bases between. There are 13 residues in the CDR3. The germline V gene encodes CDR1 SGHKS and CDR2 YYEKEE (reference sequence). CDR3 protein: CASSDRINEKLFF. In nucleotides, the CDR3 is TGTGCCAGCTCGGACAGAATTAATGAAAAACTGTTTTTT.

The chain joins TRBV7-2 to TRBJ2-5; 9 nucleotides align to TRBD1. V shed 6 bases and J 4 bases; nucleotides not matched to a gene: 9. The CDR3 is 15 residues long. CDR1 is SGHTA, CDR2 FQGNSA, per germline. CDR3 region: CASRQGAPAAETQYF. The CDR3 DNA sequence: TGTGCCAGCAGACAGGGGGCCCCCGCGGCAGAGACCCAGTACTTC.